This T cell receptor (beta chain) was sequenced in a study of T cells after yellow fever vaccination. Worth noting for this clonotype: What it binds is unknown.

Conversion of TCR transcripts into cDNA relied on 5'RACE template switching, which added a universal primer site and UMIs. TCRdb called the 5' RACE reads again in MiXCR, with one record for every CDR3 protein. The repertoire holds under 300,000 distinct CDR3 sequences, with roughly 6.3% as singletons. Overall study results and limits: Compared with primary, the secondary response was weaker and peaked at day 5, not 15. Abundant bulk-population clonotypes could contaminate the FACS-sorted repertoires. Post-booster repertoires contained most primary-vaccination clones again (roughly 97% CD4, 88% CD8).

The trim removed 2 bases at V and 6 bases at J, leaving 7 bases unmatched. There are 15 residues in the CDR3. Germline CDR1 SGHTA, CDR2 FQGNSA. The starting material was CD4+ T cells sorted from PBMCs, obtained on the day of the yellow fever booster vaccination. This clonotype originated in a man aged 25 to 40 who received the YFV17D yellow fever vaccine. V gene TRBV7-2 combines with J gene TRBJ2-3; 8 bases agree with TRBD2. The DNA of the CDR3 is TGTGCCAGCAGCTTAAATACGGGAGGGACGGATACGCAGTATTTT. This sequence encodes CASSLNTGGTDTQYF.